Listed here is a single TCR beta chain. The antigen is not known. The investigators reverse transcribed all of the isolated RNA, so they sequenced expressed TCRB transcripts. Some clones are missing from TCRdb's copy, which holds only in-frame ones; the method was immunoSEQ multiplex PCR. The profile shows about 150,000 clones, approximately 8.1% of them singletons. The data derive from a study of beta chain features in type 1 diabetes. Study outcomes and limitations: Healthy donors had naive, central memory and Treg TCRB repertoires that appeared less similar than those seen among patients.

The CDR3 spans 14 residues. Looked up from germline, CDR1 is SGHAT and CDR2 is FQDESV (reference sequence). J gave up 7 bases and V 5 bases, and 6 bases lay outside the gene matches. The sample taken for sequencing was central memory CD4+ T cells from blood. This TCR was sampled from a man between 18 and 29 years old in good health. The chain recombines TRBV11-1 with TRBJ2-1; TRBD1 matches 9 bases. The CDR3 region is CASSTGTGRNEQFF. CDR3 DNA sequence: TGTGCCAGCAGCACCGGGACAGGGAGGAATGAGCAGTTCTTC.